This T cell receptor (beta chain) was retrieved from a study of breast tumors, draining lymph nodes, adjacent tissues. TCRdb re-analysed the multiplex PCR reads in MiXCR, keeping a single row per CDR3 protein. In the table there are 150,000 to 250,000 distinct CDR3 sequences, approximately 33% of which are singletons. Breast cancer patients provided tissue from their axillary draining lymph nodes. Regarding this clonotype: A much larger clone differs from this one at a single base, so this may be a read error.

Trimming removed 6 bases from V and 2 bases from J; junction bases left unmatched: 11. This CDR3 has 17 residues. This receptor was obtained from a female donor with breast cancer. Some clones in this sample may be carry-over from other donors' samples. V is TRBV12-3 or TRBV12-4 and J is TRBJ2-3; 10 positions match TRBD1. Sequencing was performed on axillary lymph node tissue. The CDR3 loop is CASSLTLGTGDTDTQYF. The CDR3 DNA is TGTGCCAGCAGCCTTACTCTTGGGACAGGGGACACAGATACGCAGTATTTT.